This record covers a single T cell receptor (beta chain). Profiling relied on immunoSEQ multiplex PCR, and the TCRdb table lists in-frame clones only, not all of them. The data show 65,000 to 85,000 clones, just over 90% seen once. These data come from a study of T cell changes during pregnancy in multiple sclerosis. Sample: CD4+ T cells from peripheral blood mononuclear cells, taken before pregnancy. This sequence was found in a female donor with multiple sclerosis, enrolled in a pregnancy study.

CDR3 protein: CASTARGEQYF. In nucleotides, the CDR3 is TGTGCCAGCACGGCCCGGGGGGAGCAGTACTTC. The rearrangement joins TRBV25-1 to TRBJ2-7, with D perhaps matching TRBD2 (6 bases). This CDR3 region has 11 residues. The germline V gene encodes CDR1 MGHDK and CDR2 SYGVNS. Deletions cut 7 bases from V and 7 bases from J, with 11 bases between.